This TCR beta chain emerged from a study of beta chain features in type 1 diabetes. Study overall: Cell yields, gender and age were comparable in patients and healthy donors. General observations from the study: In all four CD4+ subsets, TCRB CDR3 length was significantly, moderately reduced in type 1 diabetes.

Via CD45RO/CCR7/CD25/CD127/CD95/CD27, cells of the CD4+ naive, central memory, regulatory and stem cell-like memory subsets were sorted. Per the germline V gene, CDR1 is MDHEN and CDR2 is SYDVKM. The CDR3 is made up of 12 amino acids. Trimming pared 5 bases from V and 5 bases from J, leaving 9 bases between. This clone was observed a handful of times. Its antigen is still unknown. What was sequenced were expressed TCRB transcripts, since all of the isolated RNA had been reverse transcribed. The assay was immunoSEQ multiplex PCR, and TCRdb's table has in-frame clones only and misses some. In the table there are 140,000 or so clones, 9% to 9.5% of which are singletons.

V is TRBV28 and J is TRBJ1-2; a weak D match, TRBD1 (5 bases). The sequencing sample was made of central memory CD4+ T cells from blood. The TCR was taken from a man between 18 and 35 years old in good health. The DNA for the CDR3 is TGTGCCAGCAGTCCGCGACAGTATGGCTACACCTTC. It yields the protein CASSPRQYGYTF.